This passage covers 14 T cell receptor beta chains from one sample sequenced in a study of PD-L1 blockade in urothelial cancer. The method was immunoSEQ multiplex PCR; TCRdb's version includes in-frame clones alone and lacks a portion of them. Among about 120,000 clones listed, 86% were seen once. Time point denoted: peripheral blood 6 weeks after treatment start. Sequences were derived from PBMCs, sampled around atezolizumab (anti-PD-L1) treatment. The receptors shown here come from a middle-aged man with urothelial cancer.

About this clone itself: Other DNA sequences of this sample code for an identical CDR3. J is TRBJ1-3 and V is TRBV6-5; no reliable D call. V lost 2 bases and J lost 1, with 6 bases in between. This CDR3 comprises 14 residues. Per germline, CDR1 MNHEY and CDR2 SVGAGI. In DNA, the CDR3 is TGTGCCAGCAGTTACAGCCATTCTGGAAACACCATATATTTT. It encodes CASSYSHSGNTIYF.

The sample holds one count of this clone. The V and J genes are TRBV18 and TRBJ2-5; D remains ambiguous. The CDR3 spans 13 residues. Germline V gives CDR1 KGHSH, CDR2 LQKENI. V lost 3 bases and J 0 bases, leaving 5 bases between the germline ends. The CDR3 loop is CASSPSNQETQYF. The DNA for the CDR3 is TGTGCCAGCTCACCTAGCAACCAAGAGACCCAGTACTTC.

The chain links TRBV9 to TRBJ1-5; weak D call: TRBD1 (6 bases). The CDR3 contains 14 residues. V was pared by 4 bases and J by 6 bases, with 14 bases between. Germline V gene sequence: CDR1 SGDLS, CDR2 YYNGEE. This CDR3 is CASSKGQPGQPQHF. The CDR3 nucleotides are TGTGCCAGCAGCAAAGGACAGCCGGGTCAGCCCCAGCATTTT.

The chain couples TRBV18 to TRBJ1-5, with 7 nucleotides matching TRBD1. CDR3 size: 16 residues. Trimming cost V 6 bases and J 2 bases; bases outside gene matches: 10. The germline V gene has CDR1 KGHSH and CDR2 LQKENI. CDR3 sequence reads: CASSLGTEAGNQPQHF. CDR3 sequence (DNA): TGTGCCAGCTCGCTCGGGACAGAAGCGGGCAATCAGCCCCAGCATTTT.

This sequence joins TRBV7-2 and TRBJ2-1; the D gene is possibly TRBD2 (5 bases). CDR1 and CDR2 (germline): SGHTA, FQGNSA. CDR3 length: 17 amino acids. Trimming cost V 5 bases and J 2 bases, with 19 bases left between them. The CDR3 sequence is CASSPRAGGGAYNEQFF. The CDR3 bases are TGTGCCAGCAGCCCCCGGGCAGGAGGAGGCGCCTACAATGAGCAGTTCTTC. The full variable domain, with the rest looked up from reference TRBV7-2 and TRBJ2-1, is GAGVSQSPSNKVTEKGKDVELRCDPISGHTALYWYRQSLGQGLEFLIYFQGNSAPDKSGLPSDRFSAERTGGSVSTLTIQRTQQEDSAVYLCASSPRAGGGAYNEQFFGPGTRLTVL.

The V and J genes are TRBV11-1 and TRBJ1-4, with 8 bases aligning to TRBD1. The germline gives CDR1 SGHAT, CDR2 FQDESV (reference sequence). The V and J ends lost 5 bases and 8 bases, in that order; junction bases with no gene match: 10. This CDR3 region has 15 residues. DNA of the CDR3: TGTGCCAGCAGCCTACAGACAGGGGCTAGAGAAAAACTGTTTTTT. It is translated as CASSLQTGAREKLFF. Filled out from reference TRBV11-1 and TRBJ1-4, the complete variable domain reads EAEVAQSPRYKITEKSQAVAFWCDPISGHATLYWYRQILGQGPELLVQFQDESVVDDSQLPKDRFSAERLKGVDSTLKIQPAELGDSAMYLCASSLQTGAREKLFFGSGTQLSVL.

The chain joins TRBV5-4 to TRBJ2-7; 7 bases line up with TRBD1. V dropped 2 bases and J dropped 0; count of bases not matched to a gene: 2. The germline CDR1 and CDR2 sequences are SGHNT and YYREEE (reference sequence). CDR3 length equals 14 residues. CDR3 in amino acids: CASSLQGFSYEQYF. The CDR3 DNA follows: TGTGCCAGCAGCTTACAGGGGTTCTCCTACGAGCAGTACTTC. Full variable domain (rest looked up from reference TRBV5-4 and TRBJ2-7): ETGVTQSPTHLIKTRGQQVTLRCSSQSGHNTVSWYQQALGQGPQFIFQYYREEENGRGNFPPRFSGLQFPNYSSELNVNALELDDSALYLCASSLQGFSYEQYFGPGTRLTVT.

The J gene is TRBJ1-6, the V gene TRBV7-9; D possibly corresponds to TRBD1 (6 bases). The germline V gene encodes CDR1 SEHNR and CDR2 FQNEAQ (reference sequence). The CDR3 is 15 residues long. V lost 1 base and J 5 bases, leaving 9 bases between the germline ends. The CDR3 DNA sequence: TGTGCCAGCAGCTTAGGGGGACACCATAATTCACCCCTCCACTTT. Its protein is CASSLGGHHNSPLHF.

The chain employs TRBV5-5 and TRBJ2-7; 8 bases fit TRBD1. Germline V gene data show CDR1 as SGHKS and CDR2 as YYEKEE (reference sequence). The junction had 6 bases not matched to a gene; V was cut back by 4 bases and J by 3 bases. This CDR3 has 14 amino acids. The CDR3 DNA reads TGTGCCAGCAGCCGGGGACAGGAAAACTACGAGCAGTACTTC. Protein: CASSRGQENYEQYF.

The chain combines TRBV2 with TRBJ1-6; 8 positions agree with TRBD1. This CDR3 has 16 amino acids. CDR1 and CDR2 from the germline V gene are SNHLY and FYNNEI. The junction had 4 bases not matched to a gene; V was cut back by 6 bases and J by 0 bases. The CDR3 spells CASSRQGTSYNSPLHF. For the CDR3, the DNA is TGTGCCAGCAGCCGACAGGGGACCTCCTATAATTCACCCCTCCACTTT.

This clone was seen only a few times. Given the absence of the conserved phenylalanine or tryptophan at the CDR3 end, a read error is likely. Because the CDR3's place on the DNA is in doubt, the DNA is left out and the CDR3 is given as listed by TCRdb. V usage is TRBV12-2 and J usage is TRBJ1-6. TRBV12-2 is recorded as a pseudogene. The CDR3 length equals 17 residues, ends included. The CDR3: CASRLVVRGARDRGAVL.

The genes are TRBV25-1 and TRBJ2-7, with D possibly matching TRBD1 (6 bases). The V and J ends lost 6 bases and 8 bases respectively, with 14 bases between them. Germline CDR1 and CDR2: MGHDK and SYGVNS. This CDR3 has 12 residues. CDR3 DNA: TGTGCCAGCAGGGCACAGGGTCTCAAGCAGTACTTC. Amino acid sequence: CASRAQGLKQYF.

CDR3 sequence: CASSLRGGEQYF. DNA for the CDR3: TGTGCCAGCAGCTTACGTGGCGGCGAGCAGTACTTC. V and J are TRBV7-8 and TRBJ2-7; D not resolved. V lost 2 bases, J lost 6 bases, and 8 bases lay in between. CDR1 SGHVS and CDR2 FQNEAQ come from the germline V gene. The CDR3 contains 12 residues.

V and J are TRBV28 and TRBJ1-5; a possible D gene is TRBD1 (5 bases). CDR3 length: 15 amino acids. V was shortened by 4 bases and J by 7 bases, with 17 bases between the two germline ends. CDR1 MDHEN and CDR2 SYDVKM come from the germline V gene. CDR3 in DNA: TGTGCCAGCAGTTCCCTAAGGGGCCTATCACAGCCCCAGCATTTT. Its translation is CASSSLRGLSQPQHF.